A selection of T cell receptor beta chains follows, all from one sample in a study of control samples from healthy donors and cancer patients. Using immunoSEQ multiplex PCR, the repertoire was profiled, and TCRdb retains in-frame clones only, with some absent. Found here are under 450,000 clones, 90% of them singletons; the top ten hold roughly 6.4%. The source material was PBMCs. The receptors stem from a man aged 40-50 years with head and neck cancer. The CDR3 runs from the conserved cysteine through the conserved F or W. Each record gives: clone size, V gene, J gene, CDR3 protein. Clone size, where shown, is once, few, many, or a class for clones that have expanded.

clone_size: once; v_call: TRBV11-2; j_call: TRBJ2-7; cdr3_aa: CASSPRLLAIAYEQYF
clone_size: once; v_call: TRBV27; j_call: TRBJ2-1; cdr3_aa: CASRPLAGGHYNEQFF
clone_size: .; v_call: TRBV4-3; j_call: TRBJ1-3; cdr3_aa: CASSREPGAGNTIYF
clone_size: .; v_call: TRBV20-1; j_call: TRBJ2-2; cdr3_aa: CSASTGAGVVGPGELFF
clone_size: .; v_call: TRBV5-1; j_call: TRBJ1-4; cdr3_aa: CASTLSGVGEKLFF
clone_size: few; v_call: TRBV10-1; j_call: TRBJ1-4; cdr3_aa: CASSDGASEEKLFF
clone_size: .; v_call: TRBV11-1; j_call: TRBJ1-1; cdr3_aa: CASSFFGGTNTEAFF
clone_size: once; v_call: TRBV5-4; j_call: TRBJ2-7; cdr3_aa: CASSLGQGILYEQYF
clone_size: .; v_call: TRBV7-2; j_call: TRBJ1-5; cdr3_aa: CASSTNPSKPQHF
clone_size: .; v_call: TRBV18; j_call: TRBJ2-1; cdr3_aa: CASSPSGTSIYEQFF
clone_size: .; v_call: TRBV2; j_call: TRBJ2-1; cdr3_aa: CASSVHRGTFNEQFF
clone_size: .; v_call: TRBV4-1; j_call: TRBJ2-1; cdr3_aa: CASSPLPAGARGVF
clone_size: .; v_call: TRBV6-2/TRBV6-3; j_call: TRBJ1-2; cdr3_aa: CASNPSLTENYGYTF
clone_size: once; v_call: TRBV3-1/TRBV3-2; j_call: TRBJ1-1; cdr3_aa: CASSLTDRNTEAFF
clone_size: .; v_call: TRBV5-1; j_call: TRBJ2-1; cdr3_aa: CASSLVGFDEQFF
clone_size: .; v_call: TRBV9; j_call: TRBJ1-2; cdr3_aa: CASTKGRESYGYTF
clone_size: .; v_call: TRBV29-1; j_call: TRBJ1-5; cdr3_aa: CSAGQLDQPQHF
clone_size: .; v_call: TRBV6-6; j_call: TRBJ1-2; cdr3_aa: CASRSGTGYDGYTF
clone_size: .; v_call: TRBV7-9; j_call: TRBJ2-7; cdr3_aa: CASSLSGYEQYF
clone_size: .; v_call: TRBV19; j_call: TRBJ2-3; cdr3_aa: CASSHRDGHTDTQYF
clone_size: .; v_call: TRBV5-1; j_call: TRBJ1-1; cdr3_aa: CASSPETGGTEAFF
clone_size: .; v_call: TRBV7-3; j_call: TRBJ2-1; cdr3_aa: CASSIDPPGRASGGPDNEQFF
clone_size: .; v_call: TRBV7-2; j_call: TRBJ1-5; cdr3_aa: CASSRQTGNNQPQHF
clone_size: .; v_call: TRBV19; j_call: TRBJ1-6; cdr3_aa: CASSRTEAGSPLHF
clone_size: .; v_call: TRBV11-2; j_call: TRBJ2-7; cdr3_aa: CASSLASPTGVNYEQYF
clone_size: few; v_call: TRBV4-1; j_call: TRBJ2-2; cdr3_aa: CASSQEAGANTGELFF
clone_size: once; v_call: TRBV27; j_call: TRBJ2-5; cdr3_aa: CASSLMGQGPQETQYF
clone_size: few; v_call: TRBV9; j_call: TRBJ1-5; cdr3_aa: CASSMDSHSNQPQHF
clone_size: .; v_call: TRBV7-9; j_call: TRBJ1-3; cdr3_aa: CASSPAFSGNTIYF